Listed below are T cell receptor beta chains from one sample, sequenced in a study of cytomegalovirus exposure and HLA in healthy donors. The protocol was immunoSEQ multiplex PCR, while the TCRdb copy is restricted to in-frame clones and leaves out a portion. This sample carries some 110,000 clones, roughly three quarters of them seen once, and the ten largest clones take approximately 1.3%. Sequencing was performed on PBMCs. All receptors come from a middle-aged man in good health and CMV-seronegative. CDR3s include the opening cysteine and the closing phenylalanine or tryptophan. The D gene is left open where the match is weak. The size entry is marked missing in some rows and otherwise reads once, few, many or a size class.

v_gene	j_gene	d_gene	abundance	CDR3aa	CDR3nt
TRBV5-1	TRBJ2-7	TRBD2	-	CASSLGTSDAYEQHF	TGCGCCAGCAGCTTGGGGACTAGCGACGCCTACGAGCAGCACTTC
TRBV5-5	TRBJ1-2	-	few	CASSFLRLDRESNYGYTF	TGTGCCAGCAGTTTCCTCAGACTCGACAGAGAATCCAACTATGGCTACACCTTC
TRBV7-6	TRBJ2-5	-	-	CASSLAQVRETQYF	TGTGCCAGCAGCTTAGCGCAGGTTCGGGAGACCCAGTACTTC
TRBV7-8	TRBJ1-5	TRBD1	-	CASSPRGQPSNQPQHF	TGTGCCAGCAGTCCAAGGGGGCAGCCTAGCAATCAGCCCCAGCATTTT
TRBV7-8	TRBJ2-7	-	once	CASSLILSYEQYF	TGTGCCAGCAGCCTAATACTGAGCTACGAGCAGTACTTC
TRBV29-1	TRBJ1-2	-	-	CSVRVEIGYTF	TGCAGCGTTCGGGTGGAGATTGGCTACACCTTC
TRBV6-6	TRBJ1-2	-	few	CASRRTDRYGYTF	TGTGCCAGCAGAAGGACAGACCGTTATGGCTACACCTTC
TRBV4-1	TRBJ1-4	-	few	CASSQVIEGEKLFF	TGCGCCAGCAGCCAAGTGATAGAGGGTGAAAAACTGTTTTTT
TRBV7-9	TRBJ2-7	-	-	CASTSYSYEQYF	TGTGCCAGCACTTCTTATAGCTACGAGCAGTACTTC
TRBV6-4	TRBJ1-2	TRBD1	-	CASSDGTGNHGYTF	TGTGCCAGCAGTGACGGGACAGGGAATCACGGCTACACCTTC
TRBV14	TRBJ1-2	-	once	CASSQATANYGYTF	TGTGCCAGCAGCCAAGCTACAGCTAACTATGGCTACACCTTC
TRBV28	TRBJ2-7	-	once	CASSLSTGEQYF	TGTGCCAGCAGTTTATCAACGGGGGAGCAGTACTTC